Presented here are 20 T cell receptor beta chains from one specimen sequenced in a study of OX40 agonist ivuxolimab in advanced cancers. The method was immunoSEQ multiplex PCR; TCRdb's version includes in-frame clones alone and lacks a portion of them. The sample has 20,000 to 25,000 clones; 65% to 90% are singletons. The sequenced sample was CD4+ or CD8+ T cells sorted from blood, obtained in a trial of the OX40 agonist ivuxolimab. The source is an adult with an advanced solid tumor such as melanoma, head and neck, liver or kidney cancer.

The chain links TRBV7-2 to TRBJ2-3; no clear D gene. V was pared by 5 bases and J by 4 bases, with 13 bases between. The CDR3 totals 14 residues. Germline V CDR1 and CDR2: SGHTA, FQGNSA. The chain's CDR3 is CASSRLGTADTQYF. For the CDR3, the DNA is TGTGCCAGCAGCCGCCTGGGAACTGCAGATACGCAGTATTTT.

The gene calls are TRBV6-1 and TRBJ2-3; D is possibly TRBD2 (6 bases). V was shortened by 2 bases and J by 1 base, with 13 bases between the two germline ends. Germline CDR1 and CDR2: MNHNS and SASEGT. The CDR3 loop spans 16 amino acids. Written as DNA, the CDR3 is TGTGCCAGCAGTGAAATGGAGGGGTCGGGCACAGATACGCAGTATTTT. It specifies CASSEMEGSGTDTQYF.

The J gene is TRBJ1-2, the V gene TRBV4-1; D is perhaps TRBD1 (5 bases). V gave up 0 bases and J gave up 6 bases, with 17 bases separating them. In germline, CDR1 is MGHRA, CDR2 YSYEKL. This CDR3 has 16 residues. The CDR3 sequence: CASSQDRARVVDGYTF. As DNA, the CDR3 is TGCGCCAGCAGCCAAGATAGAGCCAGGGTAGTGGATGGCTACACCTTC.

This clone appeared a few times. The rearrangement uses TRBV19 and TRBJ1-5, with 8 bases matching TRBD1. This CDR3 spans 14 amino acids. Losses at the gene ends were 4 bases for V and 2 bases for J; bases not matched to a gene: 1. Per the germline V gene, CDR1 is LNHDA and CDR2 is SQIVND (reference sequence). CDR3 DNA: TGTGCCAGTAGTAAACAGGGGGGCAATCAGCCCCAGCATTTT. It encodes CASSKQGGNQPQHF.

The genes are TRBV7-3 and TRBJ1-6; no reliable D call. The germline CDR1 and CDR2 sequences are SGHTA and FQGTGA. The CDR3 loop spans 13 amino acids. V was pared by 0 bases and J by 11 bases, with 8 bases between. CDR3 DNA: TGTGCCAGCAGCTTAACGACACAGACACCCCTCCACTTT. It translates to CASSLTTQTPLHF.

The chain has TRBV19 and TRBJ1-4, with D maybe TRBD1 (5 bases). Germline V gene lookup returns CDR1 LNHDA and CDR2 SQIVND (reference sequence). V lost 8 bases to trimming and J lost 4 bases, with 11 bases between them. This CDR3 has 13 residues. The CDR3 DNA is TGTGCCAGTTGGGGGACCCTTAATGAAAAACTGTTTTTT. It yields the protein CASWGTLNEKLFF.

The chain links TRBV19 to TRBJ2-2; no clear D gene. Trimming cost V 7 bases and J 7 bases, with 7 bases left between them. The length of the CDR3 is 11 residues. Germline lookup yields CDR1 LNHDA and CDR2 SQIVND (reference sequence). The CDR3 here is CASIHSGELFF. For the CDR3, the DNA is TGTGCCAGTATACACAGCGGGGAGCTGTTTTTT. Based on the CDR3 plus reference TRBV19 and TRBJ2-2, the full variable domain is DGGITQSPKYLFRKEGQNVTLSCEQNLNHDAMYWYRQDPGQGLRLIYYSQIVNDFQKGDIAEGYSVSREKKESFPLTVTSAQKNPTAFYLCASIHSGELFFGEGSRLTVL.

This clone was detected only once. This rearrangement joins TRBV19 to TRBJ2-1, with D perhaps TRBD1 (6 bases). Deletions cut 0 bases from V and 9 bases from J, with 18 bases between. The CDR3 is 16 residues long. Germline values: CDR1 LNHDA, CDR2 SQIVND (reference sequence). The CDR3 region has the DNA TGTGCCAGTAGTATAGAGGGGGCCTGGGTAGGAGTTGAGCAGTTCTTC. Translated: CASSIEGAWVGVEQFF.

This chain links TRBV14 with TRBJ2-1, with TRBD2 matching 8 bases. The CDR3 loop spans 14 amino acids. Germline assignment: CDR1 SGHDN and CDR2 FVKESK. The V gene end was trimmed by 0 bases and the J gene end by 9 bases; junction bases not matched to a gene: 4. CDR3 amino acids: CASSQELAGTEQFF. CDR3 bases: TGTGCCAGCAGCCAAGAATTAGCGGGAACTGAGCAGTTCTTC.

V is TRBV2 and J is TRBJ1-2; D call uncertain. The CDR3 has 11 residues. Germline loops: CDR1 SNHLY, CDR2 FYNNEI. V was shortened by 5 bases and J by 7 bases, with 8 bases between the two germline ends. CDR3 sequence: CASSYESGYTF. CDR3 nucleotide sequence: TGTGCCAGCAGTTACGAATCTGGCTACACCTTC.

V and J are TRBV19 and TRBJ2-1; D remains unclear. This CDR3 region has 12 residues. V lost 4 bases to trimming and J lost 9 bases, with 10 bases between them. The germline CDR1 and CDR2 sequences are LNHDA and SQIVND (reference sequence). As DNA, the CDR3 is TGTGCCAGTAGTACGGACCCTGTTGAGCAGTTCTTC. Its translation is CASSTDPVEQFF.

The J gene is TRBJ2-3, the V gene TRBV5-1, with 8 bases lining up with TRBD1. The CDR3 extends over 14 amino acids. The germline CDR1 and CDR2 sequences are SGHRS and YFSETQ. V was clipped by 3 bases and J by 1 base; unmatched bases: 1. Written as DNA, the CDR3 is TGCGCCAGCAGCTCGGGACAGGGCACAGATACGCAGTATTTT. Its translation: CASSSGQGTDTQYF. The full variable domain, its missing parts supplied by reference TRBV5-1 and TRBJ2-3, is KAGVTQTPRYLIKTRGQQVTLSCSPISGHRSVSWYQQTPGQGLQFLFEYFSETQRNKGNFPGRFSGRQFSNSRSEMNVSTLELGDSALYLCASSSGQGTDTQYFGPGTRLTVL.

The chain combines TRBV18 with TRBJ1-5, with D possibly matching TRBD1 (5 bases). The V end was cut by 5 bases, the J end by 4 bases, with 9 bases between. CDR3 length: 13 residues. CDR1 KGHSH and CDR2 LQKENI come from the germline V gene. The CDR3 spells CASSVRVNQPQHF. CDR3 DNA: TGTGCCAGCTCAGTCAGGGTGAATCAGCCCCAGCATTTT. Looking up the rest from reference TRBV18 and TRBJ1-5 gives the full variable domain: NAGVMQNPRHLVRRRGQEARLRCSPMKGHSHVYWYRQLPEEGLKFMVYLQKENIIDESGMPKERFSAEFPKEGPSILRIQQVVRGDSAAYFCASSVRVNQPQHFGDGTRLSIL.

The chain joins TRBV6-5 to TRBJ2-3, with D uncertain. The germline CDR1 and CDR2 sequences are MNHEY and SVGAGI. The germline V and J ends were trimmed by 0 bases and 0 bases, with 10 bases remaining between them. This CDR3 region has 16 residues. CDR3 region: CASSYSGGASTDTQYF. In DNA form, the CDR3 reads TGTGCCAGCAGTTACTCAGGCGGAGCTAGCACAGATACGCAGTATTTT.

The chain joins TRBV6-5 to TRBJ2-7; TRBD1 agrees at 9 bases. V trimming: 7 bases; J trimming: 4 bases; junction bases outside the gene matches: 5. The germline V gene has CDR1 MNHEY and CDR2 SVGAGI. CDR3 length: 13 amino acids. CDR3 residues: CASNGQGSYEQYF. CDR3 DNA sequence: TGTGCCAGCAACGGACAGGGGAGTTACGAGCAGTACTTC.

The CDR3: CASSIRGHPYNEQFF. DNA for the CDR3: TGTGCCAGTAGTATACGGGGACATCCCTACAATGAGCAGTTCTTC. The J gene is TRBJ2-1, the V gene TRBV19; D might be TRBD1 (6 bases). The CDR3 consists of 15 residues. In germline, CDR1 is LNHDA, CDR2 SQIVND (reference sequence). V was pared by 2 bases and J by 2 bases, with 10 bases between.

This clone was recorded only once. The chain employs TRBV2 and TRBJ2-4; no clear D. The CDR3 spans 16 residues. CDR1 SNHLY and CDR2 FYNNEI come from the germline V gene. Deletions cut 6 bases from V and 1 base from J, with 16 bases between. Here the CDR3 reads CASRDDRMSAKNIQYF. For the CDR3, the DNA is TGTGCCAGCAGAGACGACCGGATGTCGGCCAAAAACATTCAGTACTTC.

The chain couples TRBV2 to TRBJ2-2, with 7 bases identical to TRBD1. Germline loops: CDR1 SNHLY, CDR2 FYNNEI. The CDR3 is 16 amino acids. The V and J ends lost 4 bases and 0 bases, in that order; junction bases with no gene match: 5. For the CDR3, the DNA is TGTGCCAGCAGTGTCAACAGGGGCGCGAACACCGGGGAGCTGTTTTTT. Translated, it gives CASSVNRGANTGELFF. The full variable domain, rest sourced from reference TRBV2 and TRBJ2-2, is EPEVTQTPSHQVTQMGQEVILRCVPISNHLYFYWYRQILGQKVEFLVSFYNNEISEKSEIFDDQFSVERPDGSNFTLKIRSTKLEDSAMYFCASSVNRGANTGELFFGEGSRLTVL.

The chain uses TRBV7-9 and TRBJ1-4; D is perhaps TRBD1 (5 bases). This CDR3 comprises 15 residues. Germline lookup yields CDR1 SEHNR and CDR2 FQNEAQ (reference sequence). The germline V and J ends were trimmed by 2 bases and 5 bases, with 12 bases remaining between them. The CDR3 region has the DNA TGTGCCAGCAGCTTAAGTCGAGGGGAAAATGAAAAACTGTTTTTT. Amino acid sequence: CASSLSRGENEKLFF.

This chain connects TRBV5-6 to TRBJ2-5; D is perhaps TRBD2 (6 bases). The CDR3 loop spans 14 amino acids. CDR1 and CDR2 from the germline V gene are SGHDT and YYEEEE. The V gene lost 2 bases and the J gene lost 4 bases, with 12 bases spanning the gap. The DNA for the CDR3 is TGTGCCAGCAGCTTCTCACTAGCCATAGAGACCCAGTACTTC. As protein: CASSFSLAIETQYF. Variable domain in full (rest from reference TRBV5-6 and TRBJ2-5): DAGVTQSPTHLIKTRGQQVTLRCSPKSGHDTVSWYQQALGQGPQFIFQYYEEEERQRGNFPDRFSGHQFPNYSSELNVNALLLGDSALYLCASSFSLAIETQYFGPGTRLLVL.